The T cell receptor (beta chain) under discussion was sequenced for a study of shared clonotypes between healthy human individuals. Naive CD8 cells were CD45RO-negative, positively selected for CCR7, excluding terminally differentiated effector memory CD45RA+ cells. Measured with immunoSEQ multiplex PCR; TCRdb has only the in-frame clones, and not every one. The data show some 800,000 clones, with 80% to 95% seen just once and 24% held by the top ten. V shed 5 bases and J shed 3 bases, with 21 bases lying between them. From germline, CDR1 is MDHEN and CDR2 SYDVKM. The length of the CDR3 is 17 residues.

The TCR comes from a man aged 25-45 years in good health. The V and J genes are TRBV28 and TRBJ2-3, with a tentative D call TRBD1 (6 bases). Sequencing input: naive CD8+ T cells sorted from blood. DNA for the CDR3: TGTGCCAGCAGTCCCCCCGGGACACTCACTCCAACAGATACGCAGTATTTT. Amino acid sequence: CASSPPGTLTPTDTQYF.